This TCR beta chain is drawn from a study of T cells in Graves' hyperthyroidism and ophthalmopathy. Study background: Peripheral blood was acquired at first diagnosis, ahead of any therapy whatsoever.

The germline V and J ends were trimmed by 5 bases and 13 bases, with 12 bases remaining between them. The CDR3 runs to 11 residues. Looked up from germline, CDR1 is MNHEY and CDR2 is SMNVEV (reference sequence). Orbital computed tomography and thyroid ultrasound, together with serum TRAb and thyroxine and clinical symptoms, were used for diagnoses. The PBMCs studied were ones that came from roughly 11 ml fresh peripheral blood. Researchers took RNA transcripts and amplified the TCR beta CDR3 regions from them. An initial round of RT-PCR targeting the TCR CDR3 relied on the HTBI primer set. From the multiplex PCR reads, TCRdb called clonotypes with MiXCR, one entry per CDR3 protein. The table shows about 400,000 distinct CDR3 sequences, with more than 12% occurring only once.

The chain uses TRBV27 and TRBJ2-4, with a weak D call TRBD2 (5 bases). Sequencing used blood. The sequence was obtained from a man between 50 and 59 years old with Graves' ophthalmopathy. This CDR3 is CASSEGGRQYF. CDR3 sequence (DNA): TGTGCCAGCAGTGAGGGCGGAAGACAGTACTTC.